This T cell receptor (beta chain) was captured in a study of post-analysis software for immune sequencing data. Whole-study context: Progressive-relapsing, secondary progressive and relapsing-remitting multiple sclerosis were among the disease courses included. Whole-study findings and limits: Among about 5 TRBV segments more frequent in patients than controls were TRBV5-6, TRBV5-1 and TRBV20-1. People with multiple sclerosis had a significantly lower normalized Chao1 diversity than controls did.

The authors incorporated unique molecular identifiers into the TCR beta cDNA libraries. Some 500,000 cDNA molecules were recovered from an input of roughly 0.85 to 10 million T cells. TCRdb reanalysed the PCR reads using MiXCR and keeps one entry per CDR3 protein. The sample lists under 900,000 distinct CDR3 sequences; approximately 50% were seen once. With respect to this clonotype: Its antigen is undetermined.

Trimming at V came to 3 bases and at J to 9 bases, leaving 13 bases not matched to a gene. Per germline, CDR1 SGHRS and CDR2 YFSETQ. The CDR3 sequence is 18 residues long. Sequencing was performed on blood. The source is a girl between 10 and 17 years old with multiple sclerosis. The chain employs TRBV5-1 and TRBJ2-1, with 15 bases identical to TRBD2. The DNA for the CDR3 is TGCGCCAGCAGCTACCCTAGAAGGACTAGCGGGAGGGCCGGTGAGCAGTTCTTC. This encodes CASSYPRRTSGRAGEQFF.